This T cell receptor (beta chain) was captured by sequencing in a study of T cell responses to AZD1222 COVID-19 vaccine. At the level of the study: Second-dose timings of about 4 or about 12 weeks were pooled. Notes on the study in general: Every sample of the repertoires postdated the peak T cell response. The span of vaccine-associated CD4 TCRs extended across spike, with dominance at 160-218 and 743-854. The donor group comprised mostly white British people and more females; the analysis possibly underestimated clonal diversity.

Assay: immunoSEQ multiplex PCR; the TCRdb copy retains only in-frame clones and omits some. The table shows about 150,000 clones, with about 92% occurring only once. Note on this clone: Its antigen is still unknown. Distinct nucleotide sequences in the sample also encode this CDR3.

This specimen consisted of peripheral blood, obtained on day 0 of AZD1222 vaccination. The TCR comes from an adult in good health.

Here the CDR3 reads CASSLGQLNQPQHF. In DNA, the CDR3 is TGTGCCAGCAGCTTAGGACAGCTCAATCAGCCCCAGCATTTT. The chain has TRBV3-1 (or the pseudogene TRBV3-2) and TRBJ1-5; a possible D gene is TRBD1 (6 bases). The CDR3 has 14 residues. Germline V CDR1 and CDR2: LGHDT, YNNKEL (reference sequence). V lost 5 bases and J 3 bases, leaving 11 bases between the germline ends.